This T cell receptor beta chain was documented in a study of CD8 T cells in Susac syndrome. Germline CDR1 and CDR2: MNHEY and SMNVEV (reference sequence). The CDR3 runs to 14 residues. V lost 5 bases, J lost 7 bases, and 4 bases stayed unmatched. The study, taken as a whole, reports: The study conceded that relatively few individuals underwent its TCR sequencing and HLA analysis.

As for this clonotype: Its antigen remains unidentified.

After extraction with the RNeasy kit, roughly 0.5 to 1 ug of the RNA was reverse transcribed using random hexamers. Amplification of TCR beta CDR3 by immunoSEQ multiplex PCR spanned 54 Vbeta and 13 Jbeta. MiXCR, run by TCRdb on the immunoSEQ multiplex PCR reads, gives a single entry per CDR3 protein. This sample has about 150,000 distinct CDR3 sequences, with just under 95% found just once. The sequenced target, TCR beta, came from blood CD8+ and CD4+ T cells. Negative isolation yielded the CD8+ and CD4+ T cells, while FACS enriched the TEMRA cells. The sequenced sample was CD8+ T cells from PBMCs. This sequence originates from a human donor with multiple sclerosis. The chain joins TRBV27 to TRBJ2-1; 11 nucleotides align to TRBD2. CDR3 nucleotide sequence: TGTGCCAGCAGTGCCGGGACTAGCGGTAATGAGCAGTTCTTC. Encoded protein: CASSAGTSGNEQFF.